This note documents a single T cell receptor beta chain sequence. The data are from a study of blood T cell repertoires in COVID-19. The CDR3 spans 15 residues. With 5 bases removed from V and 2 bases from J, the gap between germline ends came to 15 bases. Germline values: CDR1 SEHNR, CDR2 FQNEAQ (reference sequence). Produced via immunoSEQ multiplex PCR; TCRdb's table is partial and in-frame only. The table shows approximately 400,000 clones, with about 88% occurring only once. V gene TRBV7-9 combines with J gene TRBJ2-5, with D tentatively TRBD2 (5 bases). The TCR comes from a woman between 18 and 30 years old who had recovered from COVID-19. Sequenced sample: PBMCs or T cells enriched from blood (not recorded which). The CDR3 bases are TGTGCCAGCAGCCTAACCGGGAATCCTCAAGAGACCCAGTACTTC. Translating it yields CASSLTGNPQETQYF.